The 21 T cell receptor beta chains listed next were all sequenced from one sample in a study of T-cell reconstitution after alpha-beta-depleted transplantation in children. Preparation of the TCRbeta library used unique molecular identifiers. MiXCR, run by TCRdb on the PCR reads, gives a single entry per CDR3 protein. The top ten clones hold less than 4.5% of a sample with approximately 590,000 distinct CDR3 sequences, about 11% of them seen once. Sequencing was performed on PBMCs from the stem cell graft donor, taken from the stem cell graft. The receptors were sampled from a human donor who donated a stem cell graft to a child with acute myeloid leukemia.

The J gene is TRBJ1-1, the V gene TRBV5-1; D might be TRBD1 (6 bases). V shed 4 bases and J shed 4 bases, with 20 bases lying between them. This CDR3 has 16 residues. The germline gives CDR1 SGHRS, CDR2 YFSETQ. CDR3 nucleotides: TGCGCCAGCAGCCCCCTGGAGGGGGGCAGGGGCACTGAAGCTTTCTTT. It specifies CASSPLEGGRGTEAFF. Full variable domain (missing parts from reference TRBV5-1 and TRBJ1-1): KAGVTQTPRYLIKTRGQQVTLSCSPISGHRSVSWYQQTPGQGLQFLFEYFSETQRNKGNFPGRFSGRQFSNSRSEMNVSTLELGDSALYLCASSPLEGGRGTEAFFGQGTRLTVV.

This clonotype was found a few times. J is TRBJ2-1 and V is TRBV10-3; a possible D gene is TRBD1 (5 bases). Trimming took off 2 bases at V and 10 bases at J, with 6 bases between the two ends. The V gene's germline CDR1 is ENHRY and CDR2 SYGVKD. This CDR3 is built from 11 residues. CDR3 region: CAISERGEQFF. CDR3 coding DNA: TGTGCCATCAGTGAGAGGGGAGAGCAGTTCTTC.

The sample holds a few counts of this clonotype. This chain links TRBV9 with TRBJ1-1; D not certain. The CDR3 runs 15 residues. Per germline, CDR1 SGDLS and CDR2 YYNGEE. Trimming cost V 0 bases and J 5 bases, with 14 bases left between them. The CDR3, as DNA: TGTGCCAGCAGCGTAGACGGCCAATCGGGGACTGAAGCTTTCTTT. This translates into CASSVDGQSGTEAFF. Full variable domain (missing parts from reference TRBV9 and TRBJ1-1): DSGVTQTPKHLITATGQRVTLRCSPRSGDLSVYWYQQSLDQGLQFLIQYYNGEERAKGNILERFSAQQFPDLHSELNLSSLELGDSALYFCASSVDGQSGTEAFFGQGTRLTVV.

This clonotype was observed at least ten times. The V gene is TRBV29-1, the J gene TRBJ2-1, with 8 bases fitting TRBD2. The CDR3 has 13 residues. The V and J ends lost 4 bases and 9 bases, in that order; junction bases with no gene match: 8. CDR1 is SQVTM, CDR2 ANQGSEA, per germline. As DNA, the CDR3 is TGCAGCGTTGTGGATAGCGGGGTGGGTGAGCAGTTCTTC. Its protein is CSVVDSGVGEQFF.

This chain links TRBV19 with TRBJ2-1, with 9 bases that match TRBD2. The CDR3 is 19 amino acids. J lost 0 bases, V lost 1 base, and 10 bases had no gene match. The germline V gene has CDR1 LNHDA and CDR2 SQIVND (reference sequence). The CDR3 coding sequence is TGTGCCAGTAGTATAGTTCGGACTAGCGCTACTAGCTCCTACAATGAGCAGTTCTTC. It encodes CASSIVRTSATSSYNEQFF.

This clonotype has just a few counts. This chain joins TRBV20-1 and TRBJ1-1, with D hard to call. CDR1 and CDR2 from the germline V gene are DFQATT and SNEGSKA (reference sequence). There are 11 residues in the CDR3. Trimming pared 5 bases from V and 8 bases from J, leaving 12 bases between. As DNA, the CDR3 is TGCAGTGCTCCCACGAGTACAGAAGCTTTCTTT. It encodes CSAPTSTEAFF.

In this sample, this clonotype turned up a few times. The V and J genes are TRBV27 and TRBJ2-1; TRBD2 matches 14 bases. The V and J ends lost 3 bases and 9 bases, in that order; junction bases with no gene match: 10. Per the germline V gene, CDR1 is MNHEY and CDR2 is SMNVEV (reference sequence). The CDR3 spans 17 residues. The DNA of the CDR3 is TGTGCCAGCAGTTTCGACGGGACTAGCGGGAGTATCAGTGAGCAGTTCTTC. Protein product: CASSFDGTSGSISEQFF.

This clonotype was counted a few times. The rearrangement joins TRBV28 to TRBJ1-5; D is perhaps TRBD1 (5 bases). Germline-derived CDR1 and CDR2 are MDHEN and SYDVKM. The CDR3 extends over 15 amino acids. The V end was cut by 2 bases, the J end by 3 bases, with 11 bases between. CDR3 residues: CASSLRPRDNQPQHF. The CDR3 coding sequence is TGTGCCAGCAGTTTACGCCCCAGGGACAATCAGCCCCAGCATTTT.

The chain joins TRBV6-5 to TRBJ1-1; a possible D gene is TRBD1 (5 bases). Trimming shortened V by 2 bases and J by 3 bases, and 16 bases separated the two germline ends. Germline loops: CDR1 MNHEY, CDR2 SVGAGI. The CDR3 consists of 16 residues. CDR3 coding DNA: TGTGCCAGCAGTTACCACCCCGGGGGGGACGACACTGAAGCTTTCTTT. Protein sequence: CASSYHPGGDDTEAFF.

Many counts were recorded for this clonotype. The chain uses TRBV3-1 and TRBJ2-1, with 7 nucleotides matching TRBD2. This CDR3 comprises 12 residues. V lost 2 bases, J lost 11 bases, and 3 bases stayed unmatched. Looked up from germline, CDR1 is LGHDT and CDR2 is YNNKEL (reference sequence). This CDR3 reads CASSQRDYQQFF. CDR3 DNA sequence: TGTGCCAGCAGCCAAAGGGACTACCAGCAGTTCTTC.

The V gene is TRBV20-1, the J gene TRBJ2-3; maybe TRBD2 (5 bases). Germline CDR1 is DFQATT and CDR2 is SNEGSKA (reference sequence). The CDR3 length is 16 residues. Trimming shortened V by 3 bases and J by 6 bases, and 22 bases separated the two germline ends. DNA of the CDR3: TGCAGTGCTAGGGACTTGGGGAGCGGTCGAGCGGATACGCAGTATTTT. It codes for CSARDLGSGRADTQYF.

J is TRBJ2-7 and V is TRBV10-3; maybe TRBD2 (6 bases). In germline, CDR1 is ENHRY, CDR2 SYGVKD. Trimming stripped 5 bases from V and 2 bases from J, with 19 bases between. This CDR3 is 16 amino acids long. CDR3 sequence: CAISPTGGTIAYEQYF. The CDR3, as DNA: TGTGCCATCAGTCCGACCGGAGGGACCATCGCCTACGAGCAGTACTTC.

The genes are TRBV20-1 and TRBJ1-1; 10 bases align to TRBD1. From germline, CDR1 is DFQATT and CDR2 SNEGSKA (reference sequence). This CDR3 is built from 15 residues. V trimming: 3 bases; J trimming: 3 bases; junction bases outside the gene matches: 7. The CDR3 protein is CSARRQGAKDTEAFF. In nucleotides, the CDR3 is TGCAGTGCTAGGAGACAGGGGGCGAAGGACACTGAAGCTTTCTTT.

The chain has TRBV6-5 and TRBJ1-5; TRBD1 might be the D (6 bases). With 4 bases removed from V and 7 bases from J, the gap between germline ends came to 20 bases. Germline CDR1 is MNHEY and CDR2 is SVGAGI. The CDR3 extends over 16 amino acids. CDR3 DNA sequence: TGTGCCAGCAGTTTTGGACCCCTGGGTCAGGGGCAGCCCCAGCATTTT. Its translation is CASSFGPLGQGQPQHF.

The chain is built from TRBV5-1 and TRBJ2-7, with 9 positions matching TRBD1. Germline CDR1 and CDR2: SGHRS and YFSETQ. The V segment lost 4 bases and the J segment 3 bases; nucleotides outside the gene matches: 5. This CDR3 is built from 14 residues. CDR3 nucleotide sequence: TGCGCCAGCAGCCAGGGACAGGGAATCTACGAGCAGTACTTC. This translates into CASSQGQGIYEQYF.

The chain employs TRBV30 and TRBJ1-2; 10 bases fit TRBD1. J gave up 8 bases and V 3 bases, and 12 bases lay outside the gene matches. The CDR3 totals 15 residues. The germline CDR1 and CDR2 sequences are GTSNPN and SVGIG (reference sequence). The CDR3 region is CAWSPGTGADRGYTF. CDR3 in DNA: TGTGCCTGGAGCCCCGGGACAGGGGCGGATAGGGGCTACACCTTC.

There are many counts of this clonotype. The chain carries TRBV6-5 and TRBJ2-1, with 8 bases matching TRBD2. The junction had 8 bases not matched to a gene; V was cut back by 0 bases and J by 4 bases. CDR1 MNHEY and CDR2 SVGAGI come from the germline V gene. There are 17 residues in the CDR3. CDR3 nucleotide sequence: TGTGCCAGCAGTTACTCTCCGGGAGGGCCGGGTTACAATGAGCAGTTCTTC. This gives the protein CASSYSPGGPGYNEQFF.

At least ten counts were recorded for this clonotype. V gene TRBV5-1 combines with J gene TRBJ1-1; 7 bases line up with TRBD1. CDR3 length: 14 residues. The germline V gene has CDR1 SGHRS and CDR2 YFSETQ. V gave up 0 bases and J gave up 4 bases; unmatched junction bases: 3. The CDR3: CASSLGDRSTEAFF. CDR3 DNA: TGCGCCAGCAGCTTGGGGGACAGAAGCACTGAAGCTTTCTTT.

V usage is TRBV4-3 and J usage is TRBJ2-3; D unresolved. In germline, CDR1 is LGHNA, CDR2 YSLEER. This CDR3 has 15 residues. V was cut by 0 bases and J by 0 bases, with 7 bases left in between. In DNA, the CDR3 is TGCGCCAGCAGCCAAGACCTTGCCAGCACAGATACGCAGTATTTT. It specifies CASSQDLASTDTQYF.

V is TRBV20-1 and J is TRBJ2-7, with a possible D match to TRBD1 (6 bases). V lost 3 bases to trimming and J lost 0 bases, with 9 bases between them. Looked up from germline, CDR1 is DFQATT and CDR2 is SNEGSKA (reference sequence). The CDR3 length is 13 residues. The CDR3 reads CSARETGSYEQYF. The CDR3 DNA follows: TGCAGTGCTAGGGAGACAGGCTCCTACGAGCAGTACTTC.

This clonotype was counted at least ten times. The chain combines TRBV18 with TRBJ2-5; D is undetermined. The germline CDR1 and CDR2 sequences are KGHSH and LQKENI. The CDR3 contains 13 residues. Trimming left V 1 base short and J 0 bases short, with 3 bases between. Here the CDR3 reads CASSPLYQETQYF. In DNA, the CDR3 is TGTGCCAGCTCACCACTTTACCAAGAGACCCAGTACTTC.